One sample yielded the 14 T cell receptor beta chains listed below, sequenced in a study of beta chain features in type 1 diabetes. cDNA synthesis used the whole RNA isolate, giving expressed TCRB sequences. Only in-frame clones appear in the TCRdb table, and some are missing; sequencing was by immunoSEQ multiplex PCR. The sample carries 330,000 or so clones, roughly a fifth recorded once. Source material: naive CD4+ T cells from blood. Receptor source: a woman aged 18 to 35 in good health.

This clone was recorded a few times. The chain's CDR3 is CASSAHRGTEAFF. The CDR3 DNA is TGTGCCAGCAGTGCCCACAGGGGTACTGAAGCTTTCTTT. J is TRBJ1-1 and V is TRBV25-1, with TRBD1 matching 7 bases. V shed 4 bases and J 5 bases; nucleotides not matched to a gene: 4. The germline V gene has CDR1 MGHDK and CDR2 SYGVNS. This CDR3 region has 13 residues.

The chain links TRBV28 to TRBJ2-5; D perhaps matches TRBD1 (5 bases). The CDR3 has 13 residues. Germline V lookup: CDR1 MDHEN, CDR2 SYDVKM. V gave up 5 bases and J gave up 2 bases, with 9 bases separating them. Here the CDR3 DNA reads TGTGCCAGCAGTGGACACAGTCAAGAGACCCAGTACTTC. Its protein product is CASSGHSQETQYF.

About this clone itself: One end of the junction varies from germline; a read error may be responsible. This chain's CDR3 is CASSLGGRGTF. The CDR3 DNA sequence: TGTGCCAGCAGTTTGGGCGGGAGAGGGACCTTC. The V and J genes are TRBV6-6 and TRBJ2-7, with TRBD2 identical over 7 bases. The CDR3 is 11 amino acids. The germline V gene encodes CDR1 MNHNY and CDR2 SVGAGI (reference sequence).

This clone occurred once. CDR3 in DNA: TGTGCCGTTAGTTGGTATAGCAATCAGCCCCAGCATTTT. Translated: CAVSWYSNQPQHF. V is TRBV7-2 and J is TRBJ1-5; D unresolved. Germline lookup yields CDR1 SGHTA and CDR2 FQGNSA. Trimming cost V 11 bases and J 0 bases, with 11 bases left between them. This CDR3 has 13 residues.

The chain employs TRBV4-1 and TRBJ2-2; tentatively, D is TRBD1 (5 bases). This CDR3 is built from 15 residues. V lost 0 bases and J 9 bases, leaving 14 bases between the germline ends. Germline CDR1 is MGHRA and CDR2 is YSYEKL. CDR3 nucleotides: TGCGCCAGCAGCCAAGAACCGACCCAGGGCCGGGAGCTGTTTTTT. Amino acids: CASSQEPTQGRELFF.

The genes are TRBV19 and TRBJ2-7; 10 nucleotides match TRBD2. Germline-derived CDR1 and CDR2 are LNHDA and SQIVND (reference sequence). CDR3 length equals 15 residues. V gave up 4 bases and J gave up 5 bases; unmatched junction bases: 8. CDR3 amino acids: CASSTPAGGQHEQYF. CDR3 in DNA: TGTGCCAGTAGTACCCCAGCGGGGGGGCAACACGAGCAGTACTTC.

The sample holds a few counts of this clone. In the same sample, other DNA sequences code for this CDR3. CDR3 protein: CAWSVRGGEDTQYF. The CDR3 bases are TGTGCCTGGAGTGTACGAGGGGGCGAAGATACGCAGTATTTT. The chain employs TRBV30 and TRBJ2-3, with TRBD1 matching 7 bases. CDR3 length: 14 residues. Germline lookup yields CDR1 GTSNPN and CDR2 SVGIG (reference sequence). V lost 0 bases and J lost 5; bases outside the gene matches: 5.

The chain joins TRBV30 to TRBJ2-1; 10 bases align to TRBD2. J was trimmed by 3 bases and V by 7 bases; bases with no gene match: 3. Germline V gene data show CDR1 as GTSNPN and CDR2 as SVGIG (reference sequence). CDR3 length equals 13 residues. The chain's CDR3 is CASGTSDYNEQFF. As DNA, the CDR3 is TGTGCCTCCGGGACTAGCGACTACAATGAGCAGTTCTTC.

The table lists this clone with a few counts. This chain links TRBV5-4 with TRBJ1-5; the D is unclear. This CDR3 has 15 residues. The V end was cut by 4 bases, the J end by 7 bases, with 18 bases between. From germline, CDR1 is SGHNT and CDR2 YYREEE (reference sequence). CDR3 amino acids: CASSAGVGGSQPQHF. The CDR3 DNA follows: TGTGCCAGCAGCGCGGGAGTTGGAGGGAGCCAGCCCCAGCATTTT.

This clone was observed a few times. The CDR3 bases are TGTGCCAGCAGCTTAGCGCGGCCTAGCGGCAGCACAGATACGCAGTATTTT. Amino acid sequence: CASSLARPSGSTDTQYF. The V call is TRBV7-9, the J call TRBJ2-3; 7 bases map to TRBD2. There are 17 residues in the CDR3. V was pared by 0 bases and J by 0 bases, with 6 bases of the junction left unmatched. CDR1 is SEHNR, CDR2 FQNEAQ, per germline (reference sequence).

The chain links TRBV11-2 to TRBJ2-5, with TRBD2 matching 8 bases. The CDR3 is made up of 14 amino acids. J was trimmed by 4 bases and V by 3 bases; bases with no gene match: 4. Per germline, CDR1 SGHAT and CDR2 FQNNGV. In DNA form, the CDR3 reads TGTGCCAGCAGCTTCGGGGGGGCCGGAGAGACCCAGTACTTC. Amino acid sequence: CASSFGGAGETQYF.

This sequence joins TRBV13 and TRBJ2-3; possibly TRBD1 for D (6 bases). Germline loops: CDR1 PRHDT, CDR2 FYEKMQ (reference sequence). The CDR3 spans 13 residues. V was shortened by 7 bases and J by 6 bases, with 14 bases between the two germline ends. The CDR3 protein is CASTLGHSDTQYF. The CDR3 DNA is TGTGCCAGCACCTTGGGACATTCGGATACGCAGTATTTT.

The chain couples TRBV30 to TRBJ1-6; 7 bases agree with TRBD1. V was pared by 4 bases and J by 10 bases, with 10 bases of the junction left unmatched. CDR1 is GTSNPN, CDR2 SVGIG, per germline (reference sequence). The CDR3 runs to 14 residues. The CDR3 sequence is CAWILSGGESPLHF. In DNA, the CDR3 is TGTGCCTGGATCCTGTCAGGGGGAGAATCACCCCTCCACTTT.

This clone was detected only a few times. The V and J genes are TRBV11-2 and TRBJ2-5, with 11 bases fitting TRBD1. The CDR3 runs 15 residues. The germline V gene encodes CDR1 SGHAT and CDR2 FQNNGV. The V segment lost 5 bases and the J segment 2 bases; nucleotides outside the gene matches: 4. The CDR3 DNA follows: TGTGCCAGCAGCACCAGGGACAGGGGGCAAGAGACCCAGTACTTC. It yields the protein CASSTRDRGQETQYF.